This TCR beta chain came from a study of tissue T cells after allogeneic stem cell transplantation. Study-level information: Pathologist H&E review favored samples with visible lymphocytes for sequencing among multiple samples.

Using immunoSEQ multiplex PCR, the repertoire was profiled, and TCRdb retains in-frame clones only, with some absent. The sample contains over a thousand clones, roughly 80% of which appear only once. With 4 bases removed from V and 1 base from J, the gap between germline ends came to 14 bases. The CDR3 sequence is 16 residues long. CDR1 and CDR2 from the germline V gene are LNHDA and SQIVND (reference sequence). The sequencing here drew on stomach tissue, taken at autopsy. The chain joins TRBV19 to TRBJ2-4, with a tentative D call TRBD1 (6 bases). This receptor was identified in a male patient aged 35-70 years with steroid-refractory graft-versus-host disease after an allogeneic stem cell transplant. The graft donor may account for some of the T cells. CDR3 sequence: CASSTQGKLAKNIQYF. The DNA of the CDR3 is TGTGCCAGTAGTACTCAGGGGAAATTGGCCAAAAACATTCAGTACTTC.